These 10 T cell receptor beta chains were sequenced from one sample in a study of blood T cell repertoires in COVID-19. Assay: immunoSEQ multiplex PCR; the TCRdb copy retains only in-frame clones and omits some. The data contain over 250,000 clones, 80% to 90% of them singletons. The sample taken for sequencing was peripheral blood. These TCRs come from a woman in her 50s with acute or convalescent COVID-19.

The V call is TRBV18, the J call TRBJ1-1; TRBD1 aligns across 8 bases. The CDR3 loop spans 14 amino acids. CDR1 and CDR2 from the germline V gene are KGHSH and LQKENI. The trim removed 2 bases at V and 1 base at J, leaving 0 bases unmatched. This chain's CDR3 is CASSPGTGNTEAFF. As DNA, the CDR3 is TGTGCCAGCTCACCAGGGACAGGGAACACTGAAGCTTTCTTT.

The chain links TRBV18 to TRBJ2-7, with D perhaps TRBD1 (6 bases). The CDR3 is made up of 13 amino acids. With 3 bases removed from V and 3 bases from J, the gap between germline ends came to 9 bases. Per the germline V gene, CDR1 is KGHSH and CDR2 is LQKENI. In DNA, the CDR3 is TGTGCCAGCTCACCGGGACAAGACTACGAGCAGTACTTC. This encodes CASSPGQDYEQYF.

The chain joins TRBV7-3 to TRBJ2-7; 7 bases agree with TRBD1. V gave up 6 bases and J gave up 7 bases; unmatched junction bases: 9. The CDR3 consists of 13 residues. Per germline, CDR1 SGHTA and CDR2 FQGTGA. CDR3 DNA: TGTGCCAGCAGTCCTCGAGGGGGCAAAGAGCAGTACTTC. Translating it yields CASSPRGGKEQYF. The whole variable domain, remainder taken from reference TRBV7-3 and TRBJ2-7, is GAGVSQTPSNKVTEKGKYVELRCDPISGHTALYWYRQSLGQGPEFLIYFQGTGAADDSGLPNDRFFAVRPEGSVSTLKIQRTERGDSAVYLCASSPRGGKEQYFGPGTRLTVT.

The J gene is TRBJ2-1, the V gene TRBV7-9; possible D gene TRBD1, 6 bases. V lost 5 bases, J lost 7 bases, and 18 bases lay in between. Looked up from germline, CDR1 is SEHNR and CDR2 is FQNEAQ (reference sequence). The CDR3 loop spans 15 amino acids. For the CDR3, the DNA is TGTGCCAGCAGCCCCTCGACAGGTTTGGGAAATGAGCAGTTCTTC. Its translation: CASSPSTGLGNEQFF.

V usage is TRBV7-2 and J usage is TRBJ2-7; D possibly corresponds to TRBD2 (6 bases). Trimming took off 5 bases at V and 0 bases at J, with 11 bases between the two ends. This CDR3 contains 14 residues. In germline, CDR1 is SGHTA, CDR2 FQGNSA. CDR3 residues: CASSRSGSSYEQYF. DNA for the CDR3: TGTGCCAGCAGCCGTAGCGGCAGCTCCTACGAGCAGTACTTC.

The chain has TRBV30 and TRBJ1-4, with 9 positions matching TRBD1. The germline V gene has CDR1 GTSNPN and CDR2 SVGIG (reference sequence). The CDR3 is 15 residues long. V shed 1 base and J 3 bases; nucleotides not matched to a gene: 3. The CDR3 DNA is TGTGCCTGGAGTGAGACAGGGGGACCTAATGAAAAACTGTTTTTT. It specifies CAWSETGGPNEKLFF.

The sample holds a few counts of this clone. The genes are TRBV19 and TRBJ1-5; D perhaps matches TRBD1 (5 bases). CDR1 is LNHDA and CDR2 is SQIVND in the germline V gene (reference sequence). CDR3 length: 16 amino acids. Trimming stripped 2 bases from V and 3 bases from J, with 14 bases between. Written as DNA, the CDR3 is TGTGCCAGTAGTATAATCGGCGACAGCGCCAATCAGCCCCAGCATTTT. Its protein is CASSIIGDSANQPQHF. Full variable domain (remainder filled in from reference TRBV19 and TRBJ1-5): DGGITQSPKYLFRKEGQNVTLSCEQNLNHDAMYWYRQDPGQGLRLIYYSQIVNDFQKGDIAEGYSVSREKKESFPLTVTSAQKNPTAFYLCASSIIGDSANQPQHFGDGTRLSIL.

V is TRBV6-1 and J is TRBJ2-1, with 9 bases identical to TRBD2. The CDR3 consists of 17 residues. The trim removed 3 bases at V and 0 bases at J, leaving 6 bases unmatched. Germline loops: CDR1 MNHNS, CDR2 SASEGT. The CDR3 spells CASSDGLASSSYNEQFF. The CDR3 bases are TGTGCCAGCAGTGACGGACTAGCGTCGAGCTCCTACAATGAGCAGTTCTTC.

The chain joins TRBV10-3 to TRBJ1-4; possibly TRBD1 for D (6 bases). The CDR3 spans 15 residues. Germline V gene data show CDR1 as ENHRY and CDR2 as SYGVKD. V was cut by 3 bases and J by 5 bases, with 13 bases left in between. As DNA, the CDR3 is TGTGCCATCAGTGATGGGGGACACGGAAATGAAAAACTGTTTTTT. The encoded protein is CAISDGGHGNEKLFF.

The chain is built from TRBV6-5 and TRBJ1-5; 7 bases are a match to TRBD1. The CDR3 runs 14 residues. The germline V gene encodes CDR1 MNHEY and CDR2 SVGAGI. V was clipped by 6 bases and J by 6 bases; unmatched bases: 8. In nucleotides, the CDR3 is TGTGCCAGCAGCTACGACAGGGAGACTCAGCCCCAGCATTTT. Translated: CASSYDRETQPQHF.